This TCR beta chain originates from a study of regulatory T cells in long-lasting Graves disease. Sequencing libraries for TCR beta were prepared with iRepertoire HTBI primers and Arm-PCR of CDR3 regions. TCRdb fed the multiplex PCR reads into MiXCR, producing one record per CDR3 protein. The repertoire holds roughly 500,000 distinct CDR3 sequences, with roughly 12% as singletons. Turning to this clonotype: Its antigen is currently unknown.

Time point noted: newly diagnosed GD, antithyroid drugs for less than 3 months. RNA from PBMCs was the source of the TCR library. Notes on the study in general: For persistent Graves' patients, TCR diversity was lower than for newly diagnosed ones. Persistent disease preferred TRBV28, TRBJ1-2 and TRBJ2-5; new disease, TRBV20-1 and TRBJ2-1.

Germline CDR1 LNHDA, CDR2 SQIVND (reference sequence). V shed 2 bases and J shed 7 bases, with 8 bases lying between them. This CDR3 spans 12 amino acids. These same records also appear under a second study, on T cells in Graves' hyperthyroidism and ophthalmopathy. From that paper: From stable hyperthyroidism, ophthalmopathy was separated by a 13 V-J model.

The sequence was collected from a young man with Graves disease. This sequence joins TRBV19 and TRBJ1-1; D is ambiguous. The sequencing here drew on peripheral blood mononuclear cells (PBMCs), taken at new diagnosis, from a patient treated with antithyroid drugs. In nucleotides, the CDR3 is TGTGCCAGTAGTATACGGGCCAGTGAAGCTTTCTTT. Amino acid sequence: CASSIRASEAFF.